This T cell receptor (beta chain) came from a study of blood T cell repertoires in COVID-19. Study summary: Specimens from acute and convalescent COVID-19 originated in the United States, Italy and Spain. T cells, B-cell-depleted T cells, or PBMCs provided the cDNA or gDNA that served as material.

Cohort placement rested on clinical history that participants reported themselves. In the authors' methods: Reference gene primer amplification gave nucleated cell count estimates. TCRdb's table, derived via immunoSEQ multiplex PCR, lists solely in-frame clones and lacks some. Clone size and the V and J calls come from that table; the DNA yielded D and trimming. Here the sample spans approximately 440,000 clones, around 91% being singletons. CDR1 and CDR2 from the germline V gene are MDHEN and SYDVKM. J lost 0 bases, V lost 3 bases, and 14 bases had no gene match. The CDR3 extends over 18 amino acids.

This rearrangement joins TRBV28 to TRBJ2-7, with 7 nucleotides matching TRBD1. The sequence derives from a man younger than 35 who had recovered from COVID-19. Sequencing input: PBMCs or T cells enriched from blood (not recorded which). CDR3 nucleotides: TGTGCCAGCAGTTTGGAACTTAGCCTGGACAGGTTCTCCTACGAGCAGTACTTC. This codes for CASSLELSLDRFSYEQYF. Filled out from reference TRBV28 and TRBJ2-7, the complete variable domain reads DVKVTQSSRYLVKRTGEKVFLECVQDMDHENMFWYRQDPGLGLRLIYFSYDVKMKEKGDIPEGYSVSREKKERFSLILESASTNQTSMYLCASSLELSLDRFSYEQYFGPGTRLTVT.